This is a list of T cell receptor beta chains from one sample in a study of shared clonotypes between healthy human individuals. Profiling relied on immunoSEQ multiplex PCR, and the TCRdb table lists in-frame clones only, not all of them. The sample consists of approximately 2.5 million clones, around nine tenths of them appearing once. The sample comprised naive CD4+ T cells sorted from blood. The receptor set was obtained from a man aged 18 to 30 in good health. Both conserved end residues are trimmed from each CDR3. Fields, in order: V gene, D gene, J gene, CDR3 protein. A D gene is named only where the DNA matches it firmly.

TRBV29-1,-,TRBJ1-1,SVYSGNTEAF
TRBV11-3,TRBD1,TRBJ1-1,ASSGRPGGDAF
TRBV6-8,-,TRBJ2-2,ASESRGPGELF
TRBV2,-,TRBJ2-5,ASSDWTVQETQY
TRBV4-3,-,TRBJ2-2,ASSQAAPSTGELF
TRBV27,-,TRBJ2-1,ASSLPSGLKSYNEQF
TRBV19,-,TRBJ2-5,ASRREETQY
TRBV19,-,TRBJ1-4,ASSIPRFNEKLF
TRBV7-9,-,TRBJ1-2,ASSLGQHNYGYT
TRBV7-9,-,TRBJ1-6,ASSLAYPGQTHSPLH
TRBV5-1,-,TRBJ2-6,ASSLPPSGANVLT
TRBV11-2,-,TRBJ2-7,ASSLYTTYEQY
TRBV7-9,-,TRBJ1-2,ASSSRTDLNYGYT
TRBV28,-,TRBJ2-7,ASRGQGVNLREQY
TRBV7-6,-,TRBJ2-5,ASSPPVNSETQY
TRBV30,TRBD2,TRBJ2-3,AWRTSGGTDTQY
TRBV19,-,TRBJ1-1,ASSIRGSQTEFKAF
TRBV19,-,TRBJ2-5,ASSNPWTEETQY
TRBV18,-,TRBJ1-1,ASSPLTGATEAF
TRBV9,-,TRBJ1-5,ASSSTGSGNQPQH
TRBV5-1,TRBD1,TRBJ2-7,ASRSGTGSSYEQY
TRBV5-6,-,TRBJ1-1,ASSLVGGGVNTEAF
TRBV5-1,TRBD2,TRBJ2-3,ASSITSGGALGPDTQY
TRBV10-3,TRBD1,TRBJ2-7,ATRGTGHNYEQY
TRBV5-1,TRBD1,TRBJ2-1,ASSPGGTGTGNEQF
TRBV18,-,TRBJ1-1,ASSPPNRDTEAF
TRBV7-8,TRBD1,TRBJ1-1,ASSSRQGEGEAF
TRBV19,-,TRBJ1-5,ASSILVAGQPQH
TRBV21-1,-,TRBJ2-1,ASSKVVAREGPYNEQF
TRBV5-1,-,TRBJ1-2,ASSLDRYGYT
TRBV29-1,-,TRBJ1-5,SIRVGHSNQPQH
TRBV6-1,-,TRBJ1-4,ASTGTSTNEKLF
TRBV6-5,-,TRBJ1-6,ASSYSRGVNSPLH
TRBV25-1,-,TRBJ2-7,ASSVYGTYEQY
TRBV7-2,-,TRBJ2-5,ASSASQETQY
TRBV19,TRBD1,TRBJ1-2,ASSLDRDYGYT
TRBV6-1,-,TRBJ2-2,ASSEQGSNTGELF
TRBV28,TRBD2,TRBJ2-5,ASSRAGLGGPETQY
TRBV30,-,TRBJ2-3,AWTRGGWGGDTQY
TRBV6-5,-,TRBJ2-5,ASSYLGLQETQY
TRBV7-2,TRBD2,TRBJ2-1,ASSLAVAGVREQF